This T cell receptor (beta chain) was recorded in a study of blood T cell repertoires in COVID-19. Assay: immunoSEQ multiplex PCR; the TCRdb copy retains only in-frame clones and omits some. The sample contains roughly 300,000 clones, 80% to 95% of which appear only once. Cohorts were based on clinical histories the participants reported. The CDR3 has 15 amino acids. From germline, CDR1 is SGHRS and CDR2 YFSETQ. V was pared by 4 bases and J by 2 bases, with 8 bases of the junction left unmatched. The V gene is TRBV5-1, the J gene TRBJ2-7; TRBD2 agrees at 8 bases. This clonotype was sampled from a woman in her 30s who had recovered from COVID-19. Sample: PBMCs or T cells enriched from blood (not recorded which). As DNA, the CDR3 is TGCGCCAGCAGCCAAACCGGGACTAGTCCCTACGAGCAGTACTTC. As protein: CASSQTGTSPYEQYF. Looking up the rest from reference TRBV5-1 and TRBJ2-7 gives the full variable domain: KAGVTQTPRYLIKTRGQQVTLSCSPISGHRSVSWYQQTPGQGLQFLFEYFSETQRNKGNFPGRFSGRQFSNSRSEMNVSTLELGDSALYLCASSQTGTSPYEQYFGPGTRLTVT.